The 29 T cell receptor beta chains presented below share a single source sample, sequenced in a study of T cells expressing NK-cell markers. From its re-call of the 5' RACE reads, TCRdb lists each CDR3 protein once, without DNA. Seen in this sample are 400,000 to 500,000 distinct CDR3 sequences; the ten most common clones hold approximately 7%. The sequencing input was blood T cells: a sorted CD56 or NKG2C T cell subset, CD4+ or CD8+ T cells, or bulk PBMC T cells (not recorded which). The receptors originated from a woman between 18 and 70 years old in good health.

This chain links TRBV29-1 with TRBJ2-7; TCRdb gives TRBD1 as the D gene, but with no DNA this cannot be confirmed. From germline, CDR1 is SQVTM and CDR2 ANQGSEA. This CDR3 spans 15 amino acids. The CDR3 sequence: CSVVGSGDNNYEQYF.

The chain carries TRBV6-5 and TRBJ2-7; with no DNA, the TCRdb D assignment of TRBD1 cannot be verified. Germline values: CDR1 MNHEY, CDR2 SVGAGI. This CDR3 is 13 amino acids long. The CDR3 sequence is CASSYSLGTEQYF.

The chain joins TRBV20-1 to TRBJ2-3. Germline CDR1 reads DFQATT; CDR2 reads SNEGSKA (reference sequence). This CDR3 contains 18 residues. The CDR3 sequence is CSARDSSGVIRYTDTQYF.

The J gene is TRBJ2-4, the V gene TRBV20-1; TCRdb returns TRBD2, unconfirmable since there is no DNA. Germline CDR1 and CDR2: DFQATT and SNEGSKA (reference sequence). There are 11 residues in the CDR3. The CDR3 region is CSTGLENIQYF.

This CDR3 is CASSLEVNQPQHF. The chain uses TRBV5-1 and TRBJ1-5. CDR1 and CDR2 from the germline V gene are SGHRS and YFSETQ. The CDR3 sequence is 13 residues long. Together with reference TRBV5-1 and TRBJ1-5, the CDR3 gives the full variable domain: KAGVTQTPRYLIKTRGQQVTLSCSPISGHRSVSWYQQTPGQGLQFLFEYFSETQRNKGNFPGRFSGRQFSNSRSEMNVSTLELGDSALYLCASSLEVNQPQHFGDGTRLSIL.

The chain joins TRBV30 to TRBJ2-2; TCRdb proposes TRBD2, but this gene call is untestable without DNA. Germline values: CDR1 GTSNPN, CDR2 SVGIG (reference sequence). This CDR3 comprises 14 residues. CDR3: CAWRLEANTGELFF.

V gene TRBV4-3 combines with J gene TRBJ2-1. The CDR3 is made up of 12 amino acids. From germline, CDR1 is LGHNA and CDR2 YSLEER. CDR3 residues: CASSQGHNEQFF.

This chain connects TRBV7-9 to TRBJ1-1. CDR3 length: 16 amino acids. Germline V gives CDR1 SEHNR, CDR2 FQNEAQ (reference sequence). CDR3 amino acids: CASSQEYHESNTEAFF.

V usage is TRBV6-5 and J usage is TRBJ2-7. The CDR3 is 13 amino acids. Germline CDR1 MNHEY, CDR2 SVGAGI. CDR3 sequence reads: CASRLLSSGEQYF.

The gene calls are TRBV7-2 and TRBJ2-5. This CDR3 spans 13 amino acids. Germline lookup yields CDR1 SGHTA and CDR2 FQGNSA. The CDR3 protein is CASSQQRQETQYF.

The chain employs TRBV10-3 and TRBJ2-2; without DNA, the TCRdb call of TRBD1 cannot be checked. This CDR3 comprises 15 residues. The V gene's germline CDR1 is ENHRY and CDR2 SYGVKD. This CDR3 reads CAIRGGGMNTGELFF.

The chain is built from TRBV30 and TRBJ2-7. This CDR3 contains 12 residues. The germline V gene encodes CDR1 GTSNPN and CDR2 SVGIG (reference sequence). CDR3 in amino acids: CAWNDGPYEQYF.

The chain has TRBV20-1 and TRBJ2-3. Germline V gives CDR1 DFQATT, CDR2 SNEGSKA (reference sequence). This CDR3 has 14 amino acids. The CDR3 reads CSARDDTSTDTQYF.

J is TRBJ1-1 and V is TRBV20-1. Germline V gives CDR1 DFQATT, CDR2 SNEGSKA (reference sequence). The CDR3 runs to 13 residues. CDR3 in amino acids: CSAYYREDTEAFF.

The V call is TRBV12-3 or TRBV12-4, the J call TRBJ2-1; as DNA is missing, the TRBD2 call by TCRdb cannot be tested. The CDR3 is made up of 15 amino acids. The CDR3 loop reads CASSLYYRGGDEQFF.

This rearrangement joins TRBV5-1 to TRBJ2-2; absent DNA, TCRdb's TRBD1 call cannot be checked. The CDR3 sequence is 16 residues long. Germline-derived CDR1 and CDR2 are SGHRS and YFSETQ. This CDR3 is CASSLGRGPNTGELFF.

The J gene is TRBJ1-1, the V gene TRBV3-1; TCRdb reports TRBD1, a call that lacks DNA to check it against. Germline V gene sequence: CDR1 LGHDT, CDR2 YNNKEL (reference sequence). The length of the CDR3 is 14 residues. CDR3 region: CASSQDRARTEAFF.

The gene calls are TRBV27 and TRBJ2-1; lacking DNA, the TRBD1 call made by TCRdb goes unchecked. The germline gives CDR1 MNHEY, CDR2 SMNVEV (reference sequence). This CDR3 spans 11 amino acids. CDR3: CASSPPTEQFF.

The rearrangement links TRBV12-3 or TRBV12-4 to TRBJ2-7. The CDR3 length is 14 residues. The CDR3 reads CASSGIIDSYEQYF.

The V and J genes are TRBV28 and TRBJ2-1; TCRdb picks TRBD2, but there is no DNA to check that call. From germline, CDR1 is MDHEN and CDR2 SYDVKM. CDR3 length equals 12 residues. CDR3 sequence reads: CASSGLYNEQFF.

The chain employs TRBV4-2 and TRBJ2-7; TCRdb indicates TRBD2, and absent DNA this call remains unverified. Germline CDR1 LGHNA, CDR2 YNFKEQ. The CDR3 totals 16 residues. CDR3 sequence reads: CASSQGGALGAYEQYF.

The rearrangement uses TRBV5-1 and TRBJ2-3; TCRdb picks TRBD2, but there is no DNA to check that call. This CDR3 spans 15 amino acids. The germline gives CDR1 SGHRS, CDR2 YFSETQ. The chain's CDR3 is CASRGLLLPTDTQYF.

The chain joins TRBV11-2 to TRBJ2-1; TCRdb proposes TRBD1, but this gene call is untestable without DNA. CDR3 length: 14 residues. Germline CDR1 reads SGHAT; CDR2 reads FQNNGV. The CDR3 here is CASSLRARNNEQFF.

The V and J genes are TRBV29-1 and TRBJ2-7; TCRdb designates TRBD1, a call that cannot be tested without DNA. The CDR3 totals 17 residues. Germline CDR1 SQVTM, CDR2 ANQGSEA. The CDR3: CSVEVVGVGRDSYEQYF.

V usage is TRBV6-5 and J usage is TRBJ2-1; no DNA is available, so the TRBD1 call from TCRdb remains unchecked. Germline V gene lookup returns CDR1 MNHEY and CDR2 SVGAGI. The CDR3 has 16 residues. CDR3: CASSYSGQGPYNEQFF.

V and J are TRBV7-3 and TRBJ1-6. Germline V gives CDR1 SGHTA, CDR2 FQGTGA. The CDR3 is 13 amino acids. CDR3 in amino acids: CASSAESWTPLHF.

The chain joins TRBV4-1 to TRBJ2-4; the TCRdb D gene call, TRBD2, has no DNA to confirm it. This CDR3 region has 17 residues. Germline CDR1 reads MGHRA; CDR2 reads YSYEKL. The CDR3 here is CASSQDKGLAGEDIQYF.

The V call is TRBV6-1, the J call TRBJ1-1; checking the TCRdb D call of TRBD1 is not possible without DNA. The CDR3 totals 15 residues. The germline CDR1 and CDR2 sequences are MNHNS and SASEGT. The CDR3 spells CASTRTGPRDTEAFF.

The V gene is TRBV29-1, the J gene TRBJ2-5; TCRdb picks TRBD1, but there is no DNA to check that call. In germline, CDR1 is SQVTM, CDR2 ANQGSEA. CDR3 length: 13 residues. The chain's CDR3 is CSVGGTGKETQYF.